Listed below are T cell receptor beta chains from one sample, sequenced in a study of control samples from healthy donors and cancer patients. Measured with immunoSEQ multiplex PCR; TCRdb has only the in-frame clones, and not every one. This sample yields around 150,000 clones, of which 75% to 90% are seen a single time; 4% to 5.5% belongs to the top ten. Sequenced material: blood. Receptor source: a man aged 30 to 45 in good health. Both conserved end residues are part of each CDR3. Each record gives: V gene, D gene, J gene, clone size, CDR3 DNA, CDR3 protein. A D gene is named only where the DNA matches it firmly. Some rows have no size entry. The others give once, few or many, or a class for an expanded clone.

V: TRBV11-3; D: TRBD1; J: TRBJ2-1; size: .; DNA: TGTGCCAGCAGCTTAGCAGGGACAGGAGAGCAGTTCTTC; CDR3: CASSLAGTGEQFF
V: TRBV19; D: TRBD2; J: TRBJ2-2; size: .; DNA: TGTGCCAGTAGTTTTGGACTAGCCGGCACCGGGGAGCTGTTTTTT; CDR3: CASSFGLAGTGELFF
V: TRBV2; D: .; J: TRBJ2-2; size: .; DNA: TGTGCCAGCAGTGATTGGGGGTCTTCCGGGGAGCTGTTTTTT; CDR3: CASSDWGSSGELFF
V: TRBV20-1; D: .; J: TRBJ2-5; size: .; DNA: TGCAGTGCTAGAAGAGAGACCCAGTACTTC; CDR3: CSARRETQYF
V: TRBV4-1; D: .; J: TRBJ1-4; size: .; DNA: TGCGCCAGCAGCCGGTACAGTCGAGCTAATGAAAAACTGTTTTTT; CDR3: CASSRYSRANEKLFF
V: TRBV4-2; D: .; J: TRBJ1-1; size: .; DNA: TGTGCCAGCAGCCAAGACGGGACGGGAAAAAACACTGAAGCTTTCTTT; CDR3: CASSQDGTGKNTEAFF
V: TRBV19; D: TRBD1; J: TRBJ2-1; size: .; DNA: TGTGCCAGTAGTATTGCAGGGGGCAGGTACAATGAGCAGTTCTTC; CDR3: CASSIAGGRYNEQFF
V: TRBV19; D: .; J: TRBJ1-1; size: .; DNA: TGTGCCAGTAAGGTTCCCCAGGACAGCCTCGAGCAAGCTTTCTTT; CDR3: CASKVPQDSLEQAFF
V: TRBV20-1; D: .; J: TRBJ2-5; size: .; DNA: TGCAGTGCTAGGTCTCTAGAGACCCAGTACTTC; CDR3: CSARSLETQYF
V: TRBV5-6; D: .; J: TRBJ2-5; size: .; DNA: TGTGCCAGCAGCTTGCGGGGTTCGGAGACCCAGTACTTC; CDR3: CASSLRGSETQYF
V: TRBV27; D: .; J: TRBJ2-2; size: once; DNA: TGTGCCAGCAGTTTATCAGGCCCCGGGGAGCTGTTTTTT; CDR3: CASSLSGPGELFF
V: TRBV3-1/TRBV3-2; D: TRBD1; J: TRBJ2-2; size: .; DNA: TGTGCCAGCAGCCGCGGACAGGGCACCGGGGAGCTGTTTTTT; CDR3: CASSRGQGTGELFF
V: TRBV19; D: .; J: TRBJ1-4; size: .; DNA: TGTGCCAGTAGAAACAGCCCAACTAATGAAAAACTGTTTTTT; CDR3: CASRNSPTNEKLFF
V: TRBV10-3; D: .; J: TRBJ2-1; size: once; DNA: TGTGCCATCAGTGAGGCAGGGGCGAGGGACAATGAGCAGTTCTTC; CDR3: CAISEAGARDNEQFF
V: TRBV7-9; D: TRBD2; J: TRBJ2-7; size: once; DNA: TGTGCCAGCGGGGAGGGAGTCGAGCAGTACTTC; CDR3: CASGEGVEQYF
V: TRBV18; D: .; J: TRBJ2-7; size: few; DNA: TGTGCCAGCTCACCACCGGTGGCCACCTACGAGCAGTACTTC; CDR3: CASSPPVATYEQYF
V: TRBV11-3; D: .; J: TRBJ2-1; size: .; DNA: TGTGCCAGCAGCTTAGCCGGGACTCGGGACAATGAGCAGTTCTTC; CDR3: CASSLAGTRDNEQFF
V: TRBV5-5; D: TRBD1; J: TRBJ2-5; size: .; DNA: TGTGCCAGCAGCTCCGGGACAGGTTGGGCGGGACCTCAAGAGACCCAGTACTTC; CDR3: CASSSGTGWAGPQETQYF
V: TRBV19; D: .; J: TRBJ2-3; size: .; DNA: TGTGCCAGTAGTATCGGTCTAGCTAGGGATACGCAGTATTTT; CDR3: CASSIGLARDTQYF
V: TRBV2; D: .; J: TRBJ1-5; size: .; DNA: TGTGCCAGCAGGTCTGGTCAGCCCCAGCATTTT; CDR3: CASRSGQPQHF
V: TRBV7-3; D: TRBD1; J: TRBJ1-2; size: .; DNA: TGTGCCAGCAGCGCGTATCCCGGGACAGGGACTGGCTACACCTTC; CDR3: CASSAYPGTGTGYTF
V: TRBV7-9; D: .; J: TRBJ2-1; size: few; DNA: TGTGCCAGCAGCTTAGCGGTGGGGGGCGCTAGTAATGAGCAGTTCTTC; CDR3: CASSLAVGGASNEQFF
V: TRBV11-2; D: .; J: TRBJ2-2; size: .; DNA: TGTGCCAGCAGCTCTACCGAGACTAGTACGGGCACCGGGGAGCTGTTTTTT; CDR3: CASSSTETSTGTGELFF
V: TRBV19; D: .; J: TRBJ2-1; size: .; DNA: TGTGCCAGTAGACGAGGGGGGTTAAGCAATGAGCAGTTCTTC; CDR3: CASRRGGLSNEQFF
V: TRBV6-2/TRBV6-3; D: TRBD1; J: TRBJ2-7; size: once; DNA: TGTGCCAGCAGTATCCAAGGGGACAGGACTTACGAGCAGTACTTC; CDR3: CASSIQGDRTYEQYF
V: TRBV25-1; D: .; J: TRBJ2-7; size: .; DNA: TGTGCCAGCAGCACAGGGTTCTACGAGCAGTACTTC; CDR3: CASSTGFYEQYF
V: TRBV5-6; D: TRBD2; J: TRBJ2-1; size: .; DNA: TGTGCCAGCAGCTTACGGACTAGCGGTTCCTACAATGAGCAGTTCTTC; CDR3: CASSLRTSGSYNEQFF
V: TRBV4-1; D: .; J: TRBJ2-7; size: once; DNA: TGCGCCAGCAGCCAAGCGGGTCCCTACGAGCAGTACTTC; CDR3: CASSQAGPYEQYF
V: TRBV5-5; D: .; J: TRBJ2-1; size: few; DNA: TGTGCCAGCAGCTTAGCTAGGGTCAATGAGCAGTTCTTC; CDR3: CASSLARVNEQFF
V: TRBV11-3; D: .; J: TRBJ2-2; size: .; DNA: TGTGCCAGCAGCCCCCGGATAGGCATCCCCGGTTCGGGGGAGCTGTTTTTT; CDR3: CASSPRIGIPGSGELFF
V: TRBV18; D: TRBD2; J: TRBJ2-3; size: few; DNA: TGTGCCAGCTCACCAGCCAGGACTAGCGGGAGGACAGATACGCAGTATTTT; CDR3: CASSPARTSGRTDTQYF
V: TRBV19; D: TRBD2; J: TRBJ2-1; size: .; DNA: TGTGCCAGTACCAGAACTAGCGGGGCCTTTCTGGACAATGAGCAGTTCTTC; CDR3: CASTRTSGAFLDNEQFF
V: TRBV5-1; D: .; J: TRBJ2-5; size: .; DNA: TGCGCCAGCAGCCGGGGACAAGGCTTTGGGGGAGAGACCCAGTACTTC; CDR3: CASSRGQGFGGETQYF
V: TRBV6-6; D: TRBD2; J: TRBJ2-5; size: once; DNA: TGTGCCAGCCGAGGAGCGGGGGATAGATTCCAAGAGACCCAGTACTTC; CDR3: CASRGAGDRFQETQYF
V: TRBV2; D: .; J: TRBJ2-7; size: .; DNA: TGTGCCAGCTCCCGGGACCCCCCCTACGAGCAGTACTTC; CDR3: CASSRDPPYEQYF
V: TRBV5-1; D: TRBD2; J: TRBJ2-1; size: .; DNA: TGCGCCAGCTCGGGGACTAGCGGGGGGAATGAGCAGTTCTTC; CDR3: CASSGTSGGNEQFF